This note documents a single T cell receptor beta chain sequence. The antigen remains undetermined. Assays covered about 10^5 TCR templates per sample. Some clones are missing from TCRdb's copy, which holds only in-frame ones; the method was immunoSEQ multiplex PCR. The sample has about 120,000 clones; about 94% are singletons. The length of the CDR3 is 16 residues. The V gene end was trimmed by 5 bases and the J gene end by 3 bases; junction bases not matched to a gene: 8. Germline CDR1 reads SGHDN; CDR2 reads FVKESK. The data are from a study of siplizumab effects on memory and regulatory T cells. Study observations and caveats: The apparent diversity of naive T cells exceeded that of memory cells, and naive T cells seemed to make a major contribution to the alloresponse. Phenotypic classification as naive or memory proved unattainable for roughly 75-97% of proliferating CD4+ or CD8+ clones. The study found that siplizumab significantly reduced alloreactive sequences traceable to unstimulated CD4+ memory cells.

The clonotype originates from a human donor in good health. The chain couples TRBV14 to TRBJ2-1, with 9 bases fitting TRBD2. The sample comprised non-Treg CD4+ T cells sorted from blood. The CDR3 reads CASSDLSGGIYNEQFF. The CDR3 DNA sequence: TGTGCCAGCAGCGACTTGAGCGGGGGGATCTACAATGAGCAGTTCTTC.